This T cell receptor (beta chain) appears in the sequencing data of a study of response to subunit inactivated influenza vaccine. TCRdb recomputed calls from the RT-PCR reads with MiXCR, one row per CDR3 protein. This table holds approximately 730,000 distinct CDR3 sequences, roughly 14% found once. This clonotype was counted a few times. The CDR3 has 13 amino acids. The germline V gene has CDR1 MNHEY and CDR2 SMNVEV (reference sequence). Trimming pared 8 bases from V and 5 bases from J, leaving 14 bases between. This clonotype was sampled from a man aged 45 to 65 who received an inactivated influenza vaccine. This material consisted of PBMCs from blood, taken 14 to 15 days before vaccination. The chain links TRBV27 to TRBJ2-3; no clear D gene. CDR3 amino acids: CASASWAVDTQYF. For the CDR3, the DNA is TGTGCCAGCGCCTCTTGGGCAGTAGATACGCAGTATTTT.